Listed below are T cell receptor beta chains from one sample, sequenced in a study of T cell repertoires in cytomegalovirus infection. TCRdb reanalysed the reads using MiXCR and keeps one entry per CDR3 protein. The sample comprises about 260,000 distinct CDR3 sequences, roughly 15% of which are singletons, and 7% to 9.5% rests with the top ten. The sample was PBMCs. All receptors derive from a human donor in good health (CMV status not recorded). Some clones in this sample may be carry-over from other donors' samples. Both conserved end residues are part of each CDR3. D genes are given only for firm matches. Clone size is given for some rows only: seen once, a few or many times, or a class if the clone is expanded.

cdr3_aa,cdr3_nt,clone_size,d_call,j_call,v_call
CASSTKRQGSGSPLHF,TGTGCCAGCAGTACGAAACGACAGGGTTCGGGCTCACCCCTCCACTTT,few,TRBD1,TRBJ1-6,TRBV28
CSANRGGGYEQYF,TGCAGCGCTAATAGAGGGGGGGGGTACGAGCAGTACTTC,.,.,TRBJ2-7,TRBV29-1
CASSQDRLLVGYTF,TGTGCCAGCAGCCAAGACAGGCTTCTGGTGGGCTACACCTTC,.,.,TRBJ1-2,TRBV7-2
CASTLGRGRKTYEQYF,TGTGCCAGCACATTGGGCAGGGGGCGGAAGACCTACGAGCAGTACTTC,many,TRBD1,TRBJ2-7,TRBV28
CSAEPTDNYGYTF,TGCAGTGCCGAACCGACAGATAACTATGGCTACACCTTC,many,.,TRBJ1-2,TRBV20-1
CASSTRQGIGYTF,TGTGCCAGCAGTACCAGACAGGGGATTGGCTACACCTTC,once,TRBD1,TRBJ1-2,TRBV28
CASSEWSGKSYNEQFF,TGTGCCAGCAGTGAATGGTCAGGGAAATCCTACAATGAGCAGTTCTTC,.,.,TRBJ2-1,TRBV25-1
CASITYLGTEAFF,TGTGCCAGCATCACCTATCTAGGAACTGAAGCTTTCTTT,.,.,TRBJ1-1,TRBV2
CASSGGTGDLGTEAFF,TGTGCCAGCAGCGGCGGGACAGGGGATTTAGGGACTGAAGCTTTCTTT,.,TRBD1,TRBJ1-1,TRBV9
CATAPGRANSPLHF,TGTGCCACCGCCCCGGGCCGGGCTAATTCACCCCTCCACTTT,.,.,TRBJ1-6,TRBV27
CASSLAEGEFEQFF,TGTGCCAGCAGCTTAGCCGAGGGGGAGTTTGAGCAGTTCTTC,many,.,TRBJ2-1,TRBV7-6
CASSGLQKLNTEAFF,TGTGCCAGTAGTGGACTACAGAAACTAAACACTGAAGCTTTCTTT,few,.,TRBJ1-1,TRBV19
CASSLFGRDYEQYF,TGCGCCAGCAGTCTTTTTGGCAGGGACTACGAGCAGTACTTC,many,.,TRBJ2-7,TRBV4-1
CASSQDGTADQPQHF,TGTGCCAGCAGCCAAGATGGGACGGCCGATCAGCCCCAGCATTTT,.,.,TRBJ1-5,TRBV4-1
CASSYQGNEQYF,TGTGCCAGCAGTTACCAGGGCAACGAGCAGTACTTC,.,.,TRBJ2-7,TRBV28
CASSLVGGRTEAFF,TGCGCCAGCAGCTTGGTCGGGGGGCGCACTGAAGCTTTCTTT,.,.,TRBJ1-1,TRBV5-1
CASSRTTVQAYEQYF,TGTGCCAGCAGCCGGACTACAGTACAAGCCTACGAGCAGTACTTC,many,.,TRBJ2-7,TRBV7-2
CSARDTRYNEQFF,TGCAGTGCTAGAGACACACGATACAATGAGCAGTTCTTC,.,.,TRBJ2-1,TRBV20-1
CSADDPSGAGGHYNEQFF,TGCAGTGCCGACGACCCGAGCGGGGCGGGGGGACACTACAATGAGCAGTTCTTC,few,TRBD2,TRBJ2-1,TRBV20-1
CASSTRAGDQPQHF,TGTGCCAGCAGCACTCGGGCAGGGGATCAGCCCCAGCATTTT,many,.,TRBJ1-5,TRBV7-2
CASSVGLAGDGAKNIQYF,TGTGCCAGCAGCGTAGGACTAGCGGGAGACGGAGCCAAAAACATTCAGTACTTC,.,TRBD2,TRBJ2-4,TRBV9
CASSQGRPRIPAFF,TGTGCCAGCAGCCAGGGCAGGCCCCGGATCCCAGCTTTCTTT,.,.,TRBJ1-1,TRBV14
CASMTWGEQYF,TGTGCCAGCATGACCTGGGGCGAGCAGTACTTC,few,.,TRBJ2-7,TRBV5-5
CASSQVSSGSYEQYF,TGTGCCAGCAGCCAAGTTTCTAGCGGGAGTTACGAGCAGTACTTC,few,TRBD2,TRBJ2-7,TRBV4-2
CASSRSNQPQHF,TGTGCCAGCAGTCGAAGCAATCAGCCCCAGCATTTT,many,.,TRBJ1-5,TRBV28
CASSLTSGRGFGELFF,TGTGCCAGCAGCTTAACTAGCGGGAGGGGTTTCGGGGAGCTGTTTTTT,many,TRBD2,TRBJ2-2,TRBV7-2
CASSYGGHGYTF,TGTGCCAGCAGTTACGGGGGCCATGGCTACACCTTC,few,.,TRBJ1-2,TRBV27
CASSVDGRRYTGELFF,TGTGCCAGCAGCGTAGATGGCAGGCGTTACACCGGGGAGCTGTTTTTT,.,.,TRBJ2-2,TRBV9
CASSPPAGPPPFF,TGTGCCAGCAGCCCCCCCGCAGGGCCCCCCCCTTTCTTT,.,.,TRBJ1-1,TRBV14
CASTRGPGQGYGYTF,TGTGCCAGCACACGGGGCCCGGGACAGGGGTATGGCTACACCTTC,.,TRBD1,TRBJ1-2,TRBV7-2
CASNPGQGAMNTEAFF,TGTGCCAGTAATCCGGGACAGGGGGCCATGAACACTGAAGCTTTCTTT,few,TRBD1,TRBJ1-1,TRBV19
CASSRGTGVWNEQFF,TGTGCCAGCAGCCGAGGGACAGGGGTTTGGAATGAGCAGTTCTTC,many,TRBD1,TRBJ2-1,TRBV7-7
CASSQDTRTSEAFF,TGTGCCAGCAGCCAAGATACACGGACGTCTGAAGCTTTCTTT,.,.,TRBJ1-1,TRBV4-2
CASSLESGSNQPQHF,TGTGCCAGCAGCTTAGAGTCGGGGAGTAATCAGCCCCAGCATTTT,few,.,TRBJ1-5,TRBV7-8
CASSLEWGSYEQYF,TGTGCCAGCAGCTTAGAATGGGGCTCCTACGAGCAGTACTTC,many,.,TRBJ2-7,TRBV7-2
CASSENWGSEEAFF,TGCGCCAGCAGTGAGAATTGGGGGTCTGAGGAAGCTTTCTTT,few,.,TRBJ1-1,TRBV10-2
CASSLPPSPEAFF,TGTGCCAGCAGTTTACCACCAAGCCCTGAAGCTTTCTTT,.,.,TRBJ1-1,TRBV12-3/TRBV12-4
CSASLRPSRWGEEIETQYF,TGCAGTGCTAGTCTTCGACCTTCGCGGTGGGGGGAGGAAATAGAGACCCAGTACTTC,once,.,TRBJ2-5,TRBV20-1
CASSLHFYGTAQETQYF,TGTGCCAGCAGCTTACATTTTTATGGGACAGCTCAAGAGACCCAGTACTTC,many,TRBD1,TRBJ2-5,TRBV5-5
CASSPRGGSYNEQFF,TGTGCCAGCAGCCCCCGGGGGGGCTCTTACAATGAGCAGTTCTTC,many,TRBD2,TRBJ2-1,TRBV7-9
CSVELGTSPHTF,TGCAGCGTTGAACTGGGCACATCCCCGCACACCTTC,.,.,TRBJ1-2,TRBV29-1
CSGGPLAGAALTDTQYF,TGCAGCGGGGGGCCGCTAGCGGGAGCCGCCTTAACAGATACGCAGTATTTT,.,TRBD2,TRBJ2-3,TRBV29-1
CASSFHQGADVANVLTF,TGCGCCAGCAGCTTTCACCAGGGGGCGGATGTGGCCAACGTCCTGACTTTC,.,TRBD1,TRBJ2-6,TRBV5-1
CASSLGLTSGDNEQFF,TGTGCCAGCAGCTTAGGGTTGACTAGCGGGGACAATGAGCAGTTCTTC,many,TRBD2,TRBJ2-1,TRBV7-2
CASSVEGLAGGAQFF,TGTGCCAGCAGCGTAGAGGGGCTAGCGGGAGGGGCGCAGTTCTTC,.,TRBD2,TRBJ2-1,TRBV9
CASLGLAGGPVTGELFF,TGTGCCTCCCTCGGGTTAGCGGGAGGGCCGGTCACCGGGGAGCTGTTTTTT,.,TRBD2,TRBJ2-2,TRBV28
CATSSYRQLTNEKLFF,TGTGCCACCAGCTCCTACCGACAGTTAACTAATGAAAAACTGTTTTTT,.,.,TRBJ1-4,TRBV15
CASRVNAGTTGELFF,TGTGCCAGCAGGGTAAACGCGGGGACCACCGGGGAGCTGTTTTTT,many,.,TRBJ2-2,TRBV7-6
CASSWGGQSSAALHF,TGTGCCAGCAGCTGGGGTGGACAGAGCTCGGCGGCCCTCCACTTT,.,.,TRBJ1-6,TRBV5-4
CASREGTQGYTF,TGTGCCAGCAGGGAGGGGACGCAGGGCTACACCTTC,.,.,TRBJ1-2,TRBV28
CASSSRQGGNEKLFF,TGTGCCAGCAGCTCCCGACAGGGGGGTAATGAAAAACTGTTTTTT,many,TRBD1,TRBJ1-4,TRBV7-2
CASSEEGGGGGYEQYF,TGTGCCAGCAGTGAAGAAGGGGGGGGGGGCGGCTACGAGCAGTACTTC,many,.,TRBJ2-7,TRBV6-1
CSVESTSASYEQYF,TGCAGCGTTGAATCGACGAGCGCCTCCTACGAGCAGTACTTC,.,.,TRBJ2-7,TRBV29-1
CASSLREGGTTEAFF,TGTGCCAGCAGCTTGAGAGAAGGGGGGACCACTGAAGCTTTCTTT,.,.,TRBJ1-1,TRBV5-5
CASSPGQGATDTQYF,TGTGCCAGCAGCCCTGGACAGGGGGCGACGGATACGCAGTATTTT,many,TRBD1,TRBJ2-3,TRBV7-9
CSARVVRPNYGYTF,TGCAGTGCTAGAGTGGTCAGACCGAACTATGGCTACACCTTC,few,.,TRBJ1-2,TRBV20-1